Following are 3 T cell receptor beta chains from one sample sequenced in a study of T cell responses to AZD1222 COVID-19 vaccine. Sequenced by immunoSEQ multiplex PCR; TCRdb stores in-frame clones only, minus some. The sample consists of over 100,000 clones, nearly 90% of them appearing once. Sample: peripheral blood, taken on day 0 of AZD1222 vaccination. The receptor source for this set is an adult in good health.

This clone was picked up one time. J is TRBJ1-4 and V is TRBV24-1; D remains ambiguous. Germline CDR1 and CDR2: KGHDR and SFDVKD. V dropped 3 bases and J dropped 7 bases, with 11 bases sitting between them. The CDR3 has 14 amino acids. For the CDR3, the DNA is TGTGCCACCAGTGATCGGAAGGGTGGTGAAAAACTGTTTTTT. This codes for CATSDRKGGEKLFF.

DNA for the CDR3: TGTGCCAGCAGAGGGGACAGGGTGTTTCGGTACGAGCAGTACGTC. Protein sequence: CASRGDRVFRYEQYV. This sequence joins TRBV6-5 and TRBJ2-7; TRBD1 aligns across 9 bases. V dropped 6 bases and J dropped 4; count of bases not matched to a gene: 10. This CDR3 has 15 residues. The germline CDR1 and CDR2 sequences are MNHEY and SVGAGI.

This clone was observed a single time. This chain connects TRBV28 to TRBJ1-2, with D possibly matching TRBD1 (5 bases). Trimming took off 7 bases at V and 6 bases at J, with 12 bases between the two ends. From germline, CDR1 is MDHEN and CDR2 SYDVKM. This CDR3 contains 12 residues. The CDR3 bases are TGTGCCAGCACCTCAGGGCTCAATGGCTACACCTTC. Translated: CASTSGLNGYTF.